The 32 T cell receptor beta chains presented below share a single source sample, sequenced in a study of blood T cell repertoires in COVID-19 (TCRdb year 2020). The method behind the library was the immunoSEQ multiplex PCR assay. Drawn from immuneACCESS, this table holds only the in-frame rearrangements with V and J called that TCRdb kept. Clones are partly lost; checked studies trace under half to an unresolved V gene and leave the rest unexplained. The sample has 150,000 to 200,000 clones on record, about 88% of them singletons. The ten largest clones add up to roughly 25% of the sample. Sequenced: peripheral blood. The receptors were sampled from a man in his 60s with acute or convalescent COVID-19.

This clone appeared a few times. The chain recombines TRBV6-6 with TRBJ2-7; 7 bases are shared with TRBD1. Looked up from germline, CDR1 is MNHNY and CDR2 is SVGAGI (reference sequence). This CDR3 has 13 residues. Unmatched junction bases numbered 3, after V lost 6 bases and J lost 1 base. CDR3 amino acids: CASSPGQSYEQYV. DNA for the CDR3: TGTGCCAGCAGCCCGGGACAGTCCTACGAGCAGTACGTC.

There are a few counts of this clone. The rearrangement joins TRBV6-5 to TRBJ2-1, with 7 nucleotides matching TRBD2. The CDR3 loop spans 15 amino acids. The germline gives CDR1 MNHEY, CDR2 SVGAGI. Losses at the gene ends were 5 bases for V and 8 bases for J; bases not matched to a gene: 12. CDR3 in DNA: TGTGCCAGCAGTCCCGCGTCTGGGGGGGTGTATGAGCAGTTCTTC. Translation: CASSPASGGVYEQFF.

The chain is built from TRBV5-6 and TRBJ1-2; D is possibly TRBD1 (5 bases). Germline CDR1 reads SGHDT; CDR2 reads YYEEEE. The CDR3 contains 13 residues. Trimming left V 1 base short and J 7 bases short, with 11 bases between. The CDR3 loop is CASSLLIQGGYTF. DNA for the CDR3: TGTGCCAGCAGCTTGTTGATTCAGGGTGGCTACACCTTC. Full variable domain (remainder filled in from reference TRBV5-6 and TRBJ1-2): DAGVTQSPTHLIKTRGQQVTLRCSPKSGHDTVSWYQQALGQGPQFIFQYYEEEERQRGNFPDRFSGHQFPNYSSELNVNALLLGDSALYLCASSLLIQGGYTFGSGTRLTVV.

This chain uses TRBV30 with TRBJ1-1; D may be TRBD1 (6 bases). Germline CDR1 GTSNPN, CDR2 SVGIG (reference sequence). The CDR3 sequence is 13 residues long. The ends were cut back, 0 bases at V and 2 bases at J, with 7 bases in the middle. The CDR3, as DNA: TGTGCCTGGAGTGTGGGACACAACACTGAAGCTTTCTTT. Its protein is CAWSVGHNTEAFF.

As to this clone: Other nucleotide sequences from this sample produce the same CDR3. The chain is built from TRBV5-1 and TRBJ2-5, with TRBD2 matching 7 bases. CDR3 length equals 14 residues. V dropped 5 bases and J dropped 5; count of bases not matched to a gene: 9. Germline V gene sequence: CDR1 SGHRS, CDR2 YFSETQ. CDR3 sequence: CASSLAGEGETQYF. CDR3 DNA: TGCGCCAGCAGTCTGGCGGGGGAGGGGGAGACCCAGTACTTC.

This clone was recorded only once. V usage is TRBV10-3 and J usage is TRBJ2-1; TRBD1 matches at 12 bases. The CDR3 has 15 residues. V dropped 4 bases and J dropped 5; count of bases not matched to a gene: 3. Germline lookup yields CDR1 ENHRY and CDR2 SYGVKD. Written as DNA, the CDR3 is TGTGCCATCAGTGGGGGACAGGGGGCTGACAATGAGCAGTTCTTC. This codes for CAISGGQGADNEQFF.

This sequence joins TRBV2 and TRBJ2-7; D might be TRBD1 (6 bases). Trimming cost V 10 bases and J 1 base, with 20 bases left between them. From germline, CDR1 is SNHLY and CDR2 FYNNEI. The CDR3 is made up of 15 amino acids. CDR3 region: CATYIPGTPSYEQYV. CDR3 nucleotides: TGTGCCACCTATATCCCGGGGACACCTTCCTACGAGCAGTACGTC.

This clone was counted once. V usage is TRBV6-1 and J usage is TRBJ2-2; no clear D gene. CDR3 size: 13 residues. The V and J ends lost 2 bases and 16 bases respectively, with 17 bases between them. Per germline, CDR1 MNHNS and CDR2 SASEGT. Here the CDR3 DNA reads TGTGCCAGCAGTGAAAGTGGATTCCCGCGGCGGTTTTTT. As protein: CASSESGFPRRFF.

The J gene is TRBJ1-3, the V gene TRBV30; TRBD1 is a possible D gene (5 bases). The V gene's germline CDR1 is GTSNPN and CDR2 SVGIG (reference sequence). The CDR3 sequence is 13 residues long. V lost 3 bases and J lost 3, with 9 bases in between. The CDR3 DNA is TGTGCCTGGAGAGGGACTAGTGGAAACACCATATATTTT. It translates to CAWRGTSGNTIYF.

This clone is a singleton in its sample. The chain links TRBV30 to TRBJ1-2; maybe TRBD1 (6 bases). V shed 8 bases and J shed 5 bases, with 18 bases lying between them. There are 13 residues in the CDR3. In germline, CDR1 is GTSNPN, CDR2 SVGIG (reference sequence). The CDR3 is CAGTRQALYGYTF. DNA for the CDR3: TGTGCCGGAACCCGACAGGCCCTATATGGCTACACCTTC.

In DNA, the CDR3 is TGTGCCAGCAGACAACAGGGGCAAGAGACCCAGTACTTC. This codes for CASRQQGQETQYF. The gene calls are TRBV6-5 and TRBJ2-5; TRBD1 aligns across 7 bases. Germline CDR1 is MNHEY and CDR2 is SVGAGI. V was pared by 6 bases and J by 2 bases, with 3 bases of the junction left unmatched. CDR3 size: 13 residues.

The rearrangement links TRBV6-5 to TRBJ1-1, with unresolved D. Germline CDR1 is MNHEY and CDR2 is SVGAGI. The length of the CDR3 is 14 residues. V lost 4 bases and J lost 3, with 12 bases in between. The CDR3 is CASSFGPGDTEAFF. Written as DNA, the CDR3 is TGTGCCAGCAGTTTTGGGCCCGGGGACACTGAAGCTTTCTTT.

V gene TRBV9 combines with J gene TRBJ2-5; D gene ambiguous. Germline assignment: CDR1 SGDLS and CDR2 YYNGEE. V lost 0 bases and J lost 5, with 8 bases in between. The CDR3 covers 13 residues. The CDR3 sequence is CASSVAHRETQYF. The CDR3 region has the DNA TGTGCCAGCAGCGTAGCCCACCGGGAGACCCAGTACTTC.

The chain recombines TRBV2 with TRBJ2-5; 7 bases align to TRBD1. V dropped 8 bases and J dropped 5; count of bases not matched to a gene: 20. Germline CDR1 SNHLY, CDR2 FYNNEI. The CDR3 runs 17 residues. CDR3 coding DNA: TGTGCCAGCCGGAACTCACAGGGGTGGGGTTTGCAGGAGACCCAGTACTTC. This codes for CASRNSQGWGLQETQYF.

The V and J genes are TRBV7-3 and TRBJ1-6; D perhaps matches TRBD1 (5 bases). From germline, CDR1 is SGHTA and CDR2 FQGTGA. This CDR3 has 16 amino acids. The V and J ends lost 1 base and 7 bases respectively, with 14 bases between them. CDR3 bases: TGTGCCAGCAGCTTAATAGGGGCCGGGGGAAATTCACCCCTCCACTTT. Amino acid sequence: CASSLIGAGGNSPLHF.

This chain uses TRBV6-2 or TRBV6-3 with TRBJ2-5; tentative D call: TRBD2 (5 bases). The germline V gene encodes CDR1 MNHEY and CDR2 SVGEGT. V was shortened by 3 bases and J by 8 bases, with 19 bases between the two germline ends. This CDR3 is built from 15 residues. The CDR3 protein is CASSYRDAQRETQYF. CDR3 coding DNA: TGTGCCAGCAGTTATCGGGATGCCCAAAGAGAAACCCAGTACTTC.

V is TRBV7-8 and J is TRBJ1-2; 8 positions match TRBD1. CDR1 and CDR2 from the germline V gene are SGHVS and FQNEAQ. This CDR3 spans 13 amino acids. Trimming at V came to 7 bases and at J to 7 bases, leaving 8 bases not matched to a gene. The CDR3 loop is CASTLGQGPGYTF. CDR3 nucleotides: TGTGCCAGCACCCTCGGACAGGGACCTGGCTACACCTTC.

The CDR3: CASSLVGQGANYGYTF. CDR3 nucleotides: TGCGCCAGCAGCTTGGTTGGACAGGGAGCTAACTATGGCTACACCTTC. The chain is built from TRBV5-1 and TRBJ1-2; TRBD1 aligns across 8 bases. Germline loops: CDR1 SGHRS, CDR2 YFSETQ. J gave up 0 bases and V 0 bases, and 4 bases lay outside the gene matches. This CDR3 contains 16 residues.

CDR3 nucleotides: TGTGCCATCCAACAGGGATCCTATGGCTACACCTTC. This codes for CAIQQGSYGYTF. The rearrangement links TRBV28 to TRBJ1-2; the D gene is possibly TRBD1 (6 bases). Germline V gene sequence: CDR1 MDHEN, CDR2 SYDVKM. The CDR3 totals 12 residues. Trimming shortened V by 10 bases and J by 4 bases, and 13 bases separated the two germline ends.

The chain links TRBV6-4 to TRBJ2-6, with unresolved D. The germline V and J ends were trimmed by 6 bases and 4 bases, with 10 bases remaining between them. This CDR3 has 14 residues. Per the germline V gene, CDR1 is MRHNA and CDR2 is SNTAGT. This chain's CDR3 is CASSPTQGANVLTF. CDR3 bases: TGTGCCAGCAGCCCTACTCAAGGGGCCAACGTCCTGACTTTC.

The chain recombines TRBV7-9 with TRBJ1-2, with 9 positions matching TRBD1. Unmatched junction bases numbered 7, after V lost 1 base and J lost 4 bases. Germline CDR1 and CDR2: SEHNR and FQNEAQ (reference sequence). The CDR3 runs 16 residues. CDR3 protein: CASSLVGTGILYGYTF. The DNA of the CDR3 is TGTGCCAGCAGCTTAGTAGGGACAGGGATACTCTATGGCTACACCTTC.

The rearrangement uses TRBV11-2 and TRBJ1-2; a possible D gene is TRBD1 (6 bases). CDR1 is SGHAT, CDR2 FQNNGV, per germline. Deletions cut 5 bases from V and 8 bases from J, with 24 bases between. This CDR3 spans 16 amino acids. CDR3: CASSPPLSGGAEGYTF. The CDR3 nucleotides read TGTGCCAGCAGCCCCCCCCTATCGGGGGGCGCGGAGGGCTACACCTTC. Full variable domain (missing parts from reference TRBV11-2 and TRBJ1-2): EAGVAQSPRYKIIEKRQSVAFWCNPISGHATLYWYQQILGQGPKLLIQFQNNGVVDDSQLPKDRFSAERLKGVDSTLKIQPAKLEDSAVYLCASSPPLSGGAEGYTFGSGTRLTVV.

The chain joins TRBV6-5 to TRBJ1-1; D is uncertain. The CDR3 length is 13 residues. Germline V lookup: CDR1 MNHEY, CDR2 SVGAGI. Trimming took off 6 bases at V and 0 bases at J, with 8 bases between the two ends. CDR3 in amino acids: CASSLVMNTEAFF. CDR3 DNA sequence: TGTGCCAGCAGCCTAGTCATGAACACTGAAGCTTTCTTT.

The rearrangement links TRBV6-5 to TRBJ1-3; the D gene is possibly TRBD1 (5 bases). CDR1 is MNHEY, CDR2 SVGAGI, per germline. V gave up 2 bases and J gave up 2 bases, with 7 bases separating them. The CDR3 extends over 14 amino acids. The CDR3 sequence is CASSYARAGNTIYF. The CDR3 DNA reads TGTGCCAGCAGTTACGCCAGGGCTGGAAACACCATATATTTT.

This rearrangement joins TRBV7-9 to TRBJ1-1; 7 positions match TRBD1. Trimming removed 5 bases from V and 0 bases from J; junction bases left unmatched: 9. Germline CDR1 SEHNR, CDR2 FQNEAQ (reference sequence). The length of the CDR3 is 16 residues. As DNA, the CDR3 is TGTGCCAGCAGCACAGGACAGGTACCAATGAACACTGAAGCTTTCTTT. Its protein is CASSTGQVPMNTEAFF. Variable domain in full (rest from reference TRBV7-9 and TRBJ1-1): DTGVSQNPRHKITKRGQNVTFRCDPISEHNRLYWYRQTLGQGPEFLTYFQNEAQLEKSRLLSDRFSAERPKGSFSTLEIQRTEQGDSAMYLCASSTGQVPMNTEAFFGQGTRLTVV.

V gene TRBV19 combines with J gene TRBJ2-3, with D tentatively TRBD2 (6 bases). Germline CDR1 LNHDA, CDR2 SQIVND (reference sequence). Between the trimmed V and J ends, which lost 5 bases and 0 bases, there was a span of 15 bases. The CDR3 contains 16 residues. CDR3 sequence reads: CASSRSGQSSTDTQYF. CDR3 nucleotide sequence: TGTGCCAGTAGTCGCAGCGGGCAGTCTAGCACAGATACGCAGTATTTT.

V gene TRBV5-1 combines with J gene TRBJ2-3; TRBD2 agrees at 7 bases. The CDR3 has 15 residues. The germline V gene has CDR1 SGHRS and CDR2 YFSETQ. Trimming at V came to 2 bases and at J to 0 bases, leaving 3 bases not matched to a gene. The CDR3 DNA reads TGCGCCAGCAGCTTTCCTAGCGGAAGCACAGATACGCAGTATTTT. Amino acid sequence: CASSFPSGSTDTQYF.

The chain carries TRBV6-5 and TRBJ2-7; D gene unclear. This CDR3 comprises 14 residues. The germline V and J ends were trimmed by 2 bases and 1 base, with 9 bases remaining between them. Germline assignment: CDR1 MNHEY and CDR2 SVGAGI. The CDR3 spells CASSYDRQSYEQYF. The CDR3 coding sequence is TGTGCCAGCAGTTACGATCGCCAGTCCTACGAGCAGTACTTC.

The table lists this clone with a few counts. J is TRBJ2-7 and V is TRBV6-5; the match to TRBD2 covers 11 bases. There are 12 residues in the CDR3. CDR1 is MNHEY and CDR2 is SVGAGI in the germline V gene. V shed 8 bases and J 6 bases; nucleotides not matched to a gene: 3. CDR3 sequence reads: CASVSGRGEQYF. The CDR3 DNA sequence: TGTGCCAGCGTTAGCGGGAGGGGCGAGCAGTACTTC.

The J gene is TRBJ1-2, the V gene TRBV15; D unclear. CDR3 length: 15 amino acids. Trimming cost V 0 bases and J 3 bases, with 11 bases left between them. In germline, CDR1 is LNHNV, CDR2 YYDKDF (reference sequence). The DNA for the CDR3 is TGTGCCACCAGCAGAGATCTTAGCGGGGACTATGGCTACACCTTC. Translating it yields CATSRDLSGDYGYTF.

The rearrangement links TRBV24-1 to TRBJ2-3, with 9 positions matching TRBD1. The trim removed 4 bases at V and 1 base at J, leaving 14 bases unmatched. Germline CDR1 is KGHDR and CDR2 is SFDVKD. CDR3 size: 19 residues. This CDR3 is CATSDLTGTGLGGTDTQYF. The CDR3 nucleotides read TGTGCCACCAGTGACCTCACCGGGACAGGGTTAGGCGGCACAGATACGCAGTATTTT.

This sequence joins TRBV27 and TRBJ2-7; the match to TRBD1 covers 7 bases. Germline CDR1 reads MNHEY; CDR2 reads SMNVEV (reference sequence). J was trimmed by 7 bases and V by 7 bases; bases with no gene match: 16. The CDR3 has 15 residues. The CDR3 protein is CASTPNPRGQGEQYF. The CDR3 DNA reads as TGTGCCAGCACCCCAAACCCGAGGGGGCAAGGTGAGCAGTACTTC.